One sample yielded the 16 T cell receptor beta chains listed below, sequenced in a study of CD8 T cells in ankylosing spondylitis. In TCRdb, the 5' RACE reads were re-called with MiXCR into one record per CDR3 protein. The repertoire includes about 30,000 distinct CDR3 sequences, about 5.6% of them detected once, and about 1.8% sits in the top ten. Input material: blood, either unsorted or a sorted T cell fraction (not recorded which). All receptors derive from a female donor with ankylosing spondylitis or in good health (not recorded which).

The chain uses TRBV9 and TRBJ2-1, with D possibly being TRBD2 (5 bases). This CDR3 is 15 amino acids long. Trimming stripped 2 bases from V and 7 bases from J, with 16 bases between. CDR1 SGDLS and CDR2 YYNGEE come from the germline V gene. CDR3 loop: CASSVAASSGNEQFF. DNA for the CDR3: TGTGCCAGCAGCGTTGCCGCAAGTTCGGGAAATGAGCAGTTCTTC.

This clonotype is medium-sized. The V and J genes are TRBV9 and TRBJ1-4; TRBD1 matches at 7 bases. The germline gives CDR1 SGDLS, CDR2 YYNGEE. The junction had 3 bases not matched to a gene; V was cut back by 0 bases and J by 7 bases. The CDR3 contains 14 residues. The CDR3 loop reads CASSVGQGAEKLFF. CDR3 nucleotide sequence: TGTGCCAGCAGCGTAGGACAGGGAGCTGAAAAACTGTTTTTT. The whole variable domain, filled in from reference TRBV9 and TRBJ1-4, reads DSGVTQTPKHLITATGQRVTLRCSPRSGDLSVYWYQQSLDQGLQFLIQYYNGEERAKGNILERFSAQQFPDLHSELNLSSLELGDSALYFCASSVGQGAEKLFFGSGTQLSVL.

The chain carries TRBV9 and TRBJ2-3, with 8 positions matching TRBD2. In germline, CDR1 is SGDLS, CDR2 YYNGEE. After removal of 2 bases from V and 1 base from J, the junction contained 3 bases not matched to a gene. CDR3 length: 15 amino acids. This chain's CDR3 is CASSVGGGRTDTQYF. Here the CDR3 DNA reads TGTGCCAGCAGCGTTGGCGGGGGGCGCACAGATACGCAGTATTTT.

This clonotype was seen at least ten times. CDR3 loop: CASSVGRVTDTQYF. For the CDR3, the DNA is TGTGCCAGCAGCGTGGGCAGGGTCACAGATACGCAGTATTTT. The V gene is TRBV9, the J gene TRBJ2-3; D is possibly TRBD1 (5 bases). Trimming cost V 2 bases and J 2 bases, with 9 bases left between them. Germline CDR1 and CDR2: SGDLS and YYNGEE. The CDR3 has 14 amino acids.

This clonotype appeared many times. The chain links TRBV9 to TRBJ1-2, with TRBD1 as a possible D gene (5 bases). This CDR3 spans 12 amino acids. Per germline, CDR1 SGDLS and CDR2 YYNGEE. V lost 3 bases to trimming and J lost 5 bases, with 8 bases between them. CDR3 in amino acids: CASSADSYGYTF. CDR3 coding DNA: TGTGCCAGCAGCGCAGACAGTTATGGCTACACCTTC.

This clonotype ranks as medium-sized. The chain links TRBV9 to TRBJ2-1; 11 bases align to TRBD2. The CDR3 covers 15 residues. The germline V gene encodes CDR1 SGDLS and CDR2 YYNGEE. Trimming took 3 bases from V and 4 from J; bases not matched to a gene: 3. The CDR3 coding sequence is TGTGCCAGCAGCGCCACTAGCGGGGGTTACAATGAGCAGTTCTTC. As protein: CASSATSGGYNEQFF.

This sequence joins TRBV9 and TRBJ2-3, with D possibly matching TRBD2 (5 bases). Germline values: CDR1 SGDLS, CDR2 YYNGEE. V lost 4 bases, J lost 6 bases, and 18 bases lay in between. CDR3 size: 15 residues. The DNA of the CDR3 is TGTGCCAGCAGCTCCCAGGACTTACTCAAGGATACGCAGTATTTT. Translating it yields CASSSQDLLKDTQYF. The full variable domain, its missing parts supplied by reference TRBV9 and TRBJ2-3, is DSGVTQTPKHLITATGQRVTLRCSPRSGDLSVYWYQQSLDQGLQFLIQYYNGEERAKGNILERFSAQQFPDLHSELNLSSLELGDSALYFCASSSQDLLKDTQYFGPGTRLTVL.

This clonotype appeared many times. V usage is TRBV9 and J usage is TRBJ2-1; 10 nucleotides line up with TRBD1. Germline assignment: CDR1 SGDLS and CDR2 YYNGEE. This CDR3 contains 18 residues. Losses at the gene ends were 3 bases for V and 9 bases for J; bases not matched to a gene: 18. The chain's CDR3 is CASSDSSRTGTGDPEQFF. The CDR3 DNA is TGTGCCAGCAGCGACAGTAGTCGAACCGGGACAGGGGATCCTGAGCAGTTCTTC.

This clonotype was recorded many times. The chain couples TRBV9 to TRBJ2-3; 7 bases line up with TRBD2. Per germline, CDR1 SGDLS and CDR2 YYNGEE. The CDR3 sequence is 16 residues long. Losses at the gene ends were 0 bases for V and 0 bases for J; bases not matched to a gene: 4. CDR3 nucleotide sequence: TGTGCCAGCAGCGTAGATCCAGCGGGGAGCACAGATACGCAGTATTTT. Encoded protein: CASSVDPAGSTDTQYF.

This clonotype showed up many times. The chain has TRBV29-1 and TRBJ2-7, with unresolved D. Germline CDR1 reads SQVTM; CDR2 reads ANQGSEA. There are 17 residues in the CDR3. Trimming left V 0 bases short and J 1 base short, with 19 bases between. Here the CDR3 reads CSVEDQPKYHGSYEQYF. The CDR3 DNA is TGCAGCGTTGAAGATCAACCAAAATACCACGGATCCTACGAGCAGTACTTC.

This clonotype ranks as medium-sized. The chain is built from TRBV9 and TRBJ1-2; D is uncertain. There are 15 residues in the CDR3. The V end lost 1 base, the J end lost 0 bases, and 10 bases lay between the germline ends. Germline V lookup: CDR1 SGDLS, CDR2 YYNGEE. The CDR3 DNA reads as TGTGCCAGCAGCGTATCTACATATACTAACTATGGCTACACCTTC. Protein: CASSVSTYTNYGYTF.

Judged by abundance, this clonotype is medium-sized. The chain uses TRBV9 and TRBJ2-3; 8 bases line up with TRBD1. Trimming cost V 0 bases and J 5 bases; bases outside gene matches: 5. This CDR3 spans 15 amino acids. The V gene's germline CDR1 is SGDLS and CDR2 YYNGEE. DNA for the CDR3: TGTGCCAGCAGCGTAGCCGTCGGACAGGGAGATACGCAGTATTTT. The encoded protein is CASSVAVGQGDTQYF.

This clonotype is categorized as medium-sized. The chain employs TRBV9 and TRBJ2-6; 9 bases align to TRBD1. The ends lost 4 bases at V and 13 bases at J; junction bases unmatched: 9. The germline CDR1 and CDR2 sequences are SGDLS and YYNGEE. This CDR3 is 14 amino acids long. CDR3 coding DNA: TGTGCCAGCAGCAAGGGACAGGGAAAGGTTGTCCTGACTTTC. The encoded protein is CASSKGQGKVVLTF.

This clonotype occurred a few times. The chain uses TRBV9 and TRBJ2-3; D gene ambiguous. The CDR3 consists of 16 residues. Germline-derived CDR1 and CDR2 are SGDLS and YYNGEE. Trimming pared 0 bases from V and 4 bases from J, leaving 15 bases between. CDR3 coding DNA: TGTGCCAGCAGCGTAGCTGGGATTGTAGGCCCAGATACGCAGTATTTT. Its translation: CASSVAGIVGPDTQYF.

The sample holds many counts of this clonotype. The chain uses TRBV9 and TRBJ1-3; no definite D call. V dropped 0 bases and J dropped 4 bases, with 11 bases sitting between them. The CDR3 spans 15 residues. Germline V lookup: CDR1 SGDLS, CDR2 YYNGEE. In nucleotides, the CDR3 is TGTGCCAGCAGCGTAGCCGGGCATCGCGGAAACACCATATATTTT. Amino acid sequence: CASSVAGHRGNTIYF.

Within the sample, this clonotype is medium-sized. The chain links TRBV9 to TRBJ1-2; 7 positions match TRBD1. CDR1 is SGDLS, CDR2 YYNGEE, per germline. V shed 1 base and J 6 bases; nucleotides not matched to a gene: 21. This CDR3 has 19 amino acids. The CDR3 DNA is TGTGCCAGCAGCGTACGTTTCGGGGCGGGTACGGGACAGACAAATGGCTACACCTTC. Residues: CASSVRFGAGTGQTNGYTF.